This T cell receptor (beta chain) was sequenced during a study of blood T cells in healthy people across ages (dated by TCRdb to between 2014 and 2017). Broadly, across the study: Template switching captured roughly one uniquely barcoded TCR beta cDNA molecule per two T cells in model experiments. To track age-related changes in TCR beta repertoire diversity, the study relied on deep sequencing normalized with unique cDNA molecular identifiers. Donors were grouped into four age groups: young (average roughly 17 years), middle-aged (39), aged (about 60) and long-lived (about 90). To avoid experimental bias, donors of different ages were spread randomly across the sequencing lanes. Two additional independent replicas of 1 million unique cDNA reads from the same blood draw were analyzed for two donors (one aged 18 to 30 and one aged 80 or older). The study at large found these results: Estimates of total diversity based on one million sequenced T cells were regarded as lower bounds and as underestimates. Observed TCR beta diversity per million T cells fell roughly linearly with age, and a significant reduction was already apparent by age around 40. Because profiling used bulk unsorted PBMCs, naive and antigen-experienced compartments could not be compared conclusively. Compared with the aged group, more naive CD4+ T cells, fewer expanded clones and increased TCR diversity were shown by the long-lived group, suggesting age selection. Because the CMV infection status of the donors was unknown, age-related changes in expanded clonotypes may potentially have been confounded. A strong correlation was found between observed TCR beta diversity and the percentage of naive T cells measured by flow cytometry.

The CDR3 measures 17 amino acids from cysteine to phenylalanine. Only the CDR3 region is kept as DNA, spanning 51 bases read in frame from base 1. The germline V gene (reference sequence) gives CDR1 as MNHEY and CDR2 as SMNVEV. V is cut by 5 bases and J by 2 bases, and the space between the germline ends is 20 bases. Donors were a few dozen systemically healthy Caucasian individuals from Russia aged roughly 6 to 90 years. Each donor gave ten milliliters of peripheral blood, collected into EDTA-treated Vacutainer tubes. Ficoll-Paque density-gradient centrifugation was used to isolate PBMCs, with at least 7 million obtained per sample. Trizol reagent was used to extract total RNA from the PBMCs, yielding at least 5.5 micrograms per sample. Naive CD45RAhigh/CD27high T cell percentages were measured by flow cytometry on a PBMC aliquot from every donor. This clonotype was recorded a few times. Its antigen is unknown. No much larger clone exists at a distance of one base, and base qualities are not known.

The library was made by 5' RACE. The reads were generated on an Illumina HiSeq 2500. A second about 7 to 11 cycle PCR used a sample-barcoded 5' primer and a J-beta primer mix. A unique molecular identifier was introduced onto each TCR beta cDNA molecule by a template-switch 5' adaptor carrying 12 random nucleotides. Each sample yielded at least 3 million CDR3-containing paired-end reads. First-strand cDNA synthesis was performed from all RNA using the Mint cDNA synthesis kit, with priming by a TRBC-specific oligonucleotide. Following uracil-DNA glycosylase treatment, all cDNA underwent a first 18-cycle PCR with the universal primers M1SS and BC2_uni_R. The study's own analysis went as follows. For normalization, 1 million high-quality reads were randomly selected from each sample, with every read carrying a distinct molecular identifier. Reads sharing molecular identifiers were discarded rather than binned into consensus sequences. MiTCR, set to a Q25 quality threshold and the strictest error-elimination algorithm, was used for CDR3 identification, clonotype clustering and error correction. A nonparametric unseen species model with Euler transformation was used to estimate lower-bound total TCR beta diversity. The public sequencing data were trimmed at Q25 with fastp and processed into clonotypes with MiXCR by TCRdb, which kept only in-frame beta chains. Duplicate CDR3 protein sequences are folded into a single record with the most common DNA and genes. In this record, the V and J calls reflect TCRdb's handling and not the investigators' own analysis. For this sample the table gives 700,000 or so distinct CDR3 sequences, of which 35% to 50% were detected only once. Around 30% of the sample is in the top ten clones.

The sequence derives from a man at least 80 years old in good health. The chain links TRBV27 with TRBJ2-3; the D match is possibly TRBD1 or TRBD2, with 5 bases aligned in each. Sequenced: blood. The CDR3 has the sequence CASSAISGTGNTDTQYF. The DNA sequence is given as TGTGCCAGCAGTGCAATCTCCGGGACGGGCAACACAGATACGCAGTATTTT.